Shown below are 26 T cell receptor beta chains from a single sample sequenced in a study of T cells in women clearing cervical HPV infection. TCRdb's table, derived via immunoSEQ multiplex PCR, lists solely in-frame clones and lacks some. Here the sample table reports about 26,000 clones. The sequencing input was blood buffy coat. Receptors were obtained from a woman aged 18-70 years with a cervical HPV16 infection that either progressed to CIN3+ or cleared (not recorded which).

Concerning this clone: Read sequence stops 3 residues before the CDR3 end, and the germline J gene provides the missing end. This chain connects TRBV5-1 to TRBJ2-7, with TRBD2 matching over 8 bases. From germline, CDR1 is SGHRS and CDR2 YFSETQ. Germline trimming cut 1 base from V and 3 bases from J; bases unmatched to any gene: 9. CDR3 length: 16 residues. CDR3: CASSLTLLADRYEQYF. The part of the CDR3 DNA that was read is TGCGCCAGCAGCTTGACTCTACTAGCGGACCGCTACGAG. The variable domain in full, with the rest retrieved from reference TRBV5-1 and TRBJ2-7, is KAGVTQTPRYLIKTRGQQVTLSCSPISGHRSVSWYQQTPGQGLQFLFEYFSETQRNKGNFPGRFSGRQFSNSRSEMNVSTLELGDSALYLCASSLTLLADRYEQYFGPGTRLTVT.

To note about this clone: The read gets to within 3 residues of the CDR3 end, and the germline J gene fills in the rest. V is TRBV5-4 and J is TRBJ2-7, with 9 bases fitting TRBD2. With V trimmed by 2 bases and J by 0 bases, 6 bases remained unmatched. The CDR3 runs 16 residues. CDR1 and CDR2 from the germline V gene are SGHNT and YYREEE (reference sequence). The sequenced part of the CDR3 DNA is TGTGCCAGCAGCTTTGACCCAGCGGGAGGCTCCTACGAG. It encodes CASSFDPAGGSYE. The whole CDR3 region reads CASSFDPAGGSYEQYF.

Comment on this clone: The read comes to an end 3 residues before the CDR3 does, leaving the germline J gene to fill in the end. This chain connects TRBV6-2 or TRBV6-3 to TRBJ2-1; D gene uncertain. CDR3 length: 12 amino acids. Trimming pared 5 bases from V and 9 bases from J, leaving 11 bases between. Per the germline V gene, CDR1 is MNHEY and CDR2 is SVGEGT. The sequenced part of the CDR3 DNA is TGTGCCAGCAGTACAGTTTTGGGTGAG. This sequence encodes CASSTVLGE. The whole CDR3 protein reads CASSTVLGEQFF.

CDR3 amino acids: CASSLVRGIYEQYF. The covered CDR3 bases are TGCGCCAGCAGCTTGGTTAGGGGGATATACGAG. V usage is TRBV5-1 and J usage is TRBJ2-7; perhaps TRBD1 as D (6 bases). The CDR3 extends 3 residues past the end of the read, so its final part is completed from the germline J gene. Trimming took off 0 bases at V and 4 bases at J, with 11 bases between the two ends. The germline V gene encodes CDR1 SGHRS and CDR2 YFSETQ. The CDR3 is 14 residues long.

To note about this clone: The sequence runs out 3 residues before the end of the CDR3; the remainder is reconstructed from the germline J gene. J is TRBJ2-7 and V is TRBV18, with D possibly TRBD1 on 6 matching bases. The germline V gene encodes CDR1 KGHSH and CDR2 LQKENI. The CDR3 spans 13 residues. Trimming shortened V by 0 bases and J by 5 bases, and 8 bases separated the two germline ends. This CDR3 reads CASSPPDSDEQYF. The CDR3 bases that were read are TGTGCCAGCTCACCACCGGACAGCGACGAG.

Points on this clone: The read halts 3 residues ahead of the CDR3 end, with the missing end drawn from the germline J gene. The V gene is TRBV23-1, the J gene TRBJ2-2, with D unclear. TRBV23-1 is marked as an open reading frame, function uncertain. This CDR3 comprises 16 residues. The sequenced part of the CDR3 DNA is TGCGCCAGCAGTCAACTAACACCAGCAACTAATGAAAAG. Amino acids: CASSQLTPATNEK. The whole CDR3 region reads CASSQLTPATNEKLFF.

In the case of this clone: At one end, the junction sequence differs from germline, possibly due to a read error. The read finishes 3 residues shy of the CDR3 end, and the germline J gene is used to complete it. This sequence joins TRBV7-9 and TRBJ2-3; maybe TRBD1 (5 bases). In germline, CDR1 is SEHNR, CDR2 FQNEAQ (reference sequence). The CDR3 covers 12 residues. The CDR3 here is CASSLVTGTQYF. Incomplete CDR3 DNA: TGTGCCAGCAGCTTAGTAACAGGTACG.

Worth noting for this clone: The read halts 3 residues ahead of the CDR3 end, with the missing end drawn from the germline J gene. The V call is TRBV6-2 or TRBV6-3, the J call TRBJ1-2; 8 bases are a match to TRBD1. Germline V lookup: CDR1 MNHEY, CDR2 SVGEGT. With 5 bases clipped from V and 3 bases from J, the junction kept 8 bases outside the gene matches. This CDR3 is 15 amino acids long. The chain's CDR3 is CASSLPGQGHYGYTF. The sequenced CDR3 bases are TGTGCCAGCAGTCTCCCTGGACAGGGACACTATGGC.

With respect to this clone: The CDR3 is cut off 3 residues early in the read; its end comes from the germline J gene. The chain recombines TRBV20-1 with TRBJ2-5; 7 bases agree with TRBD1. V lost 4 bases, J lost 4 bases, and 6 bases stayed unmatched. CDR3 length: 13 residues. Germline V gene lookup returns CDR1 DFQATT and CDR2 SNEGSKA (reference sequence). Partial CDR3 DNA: TGCAGTGCTACACGACAGGGAGTAGAGACC. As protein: CSATRQGVET. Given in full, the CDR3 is CSATRQGVETQYF.

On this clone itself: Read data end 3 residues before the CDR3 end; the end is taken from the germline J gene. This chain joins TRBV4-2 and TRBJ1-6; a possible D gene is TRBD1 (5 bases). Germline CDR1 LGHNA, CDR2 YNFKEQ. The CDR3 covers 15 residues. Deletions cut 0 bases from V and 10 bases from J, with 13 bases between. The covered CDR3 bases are TGTGCCAGCAGCCAAGAAACAGGTGTGGGGTCACCC. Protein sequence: CASSQETGVGSP. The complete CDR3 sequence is CASSQETGVGSPLHF.

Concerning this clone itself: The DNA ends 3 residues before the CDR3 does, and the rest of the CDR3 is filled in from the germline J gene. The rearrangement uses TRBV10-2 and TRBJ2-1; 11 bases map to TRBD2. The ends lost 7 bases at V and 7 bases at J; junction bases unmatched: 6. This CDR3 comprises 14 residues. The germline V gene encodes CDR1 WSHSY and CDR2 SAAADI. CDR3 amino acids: CASIKTSGVNEQFF. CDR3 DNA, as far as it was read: TGCGCCAGCATCAAGACTAGCGGGGTGAATGAG.

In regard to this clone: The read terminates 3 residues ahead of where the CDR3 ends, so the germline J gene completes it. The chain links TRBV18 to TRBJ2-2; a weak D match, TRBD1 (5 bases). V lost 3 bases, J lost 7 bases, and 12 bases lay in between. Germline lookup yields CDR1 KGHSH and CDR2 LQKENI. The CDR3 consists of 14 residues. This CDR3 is CASSPGRDHGELFF. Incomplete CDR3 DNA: TGTGCCAGCTCACCCGGCAGGGATCACGGGGAG.

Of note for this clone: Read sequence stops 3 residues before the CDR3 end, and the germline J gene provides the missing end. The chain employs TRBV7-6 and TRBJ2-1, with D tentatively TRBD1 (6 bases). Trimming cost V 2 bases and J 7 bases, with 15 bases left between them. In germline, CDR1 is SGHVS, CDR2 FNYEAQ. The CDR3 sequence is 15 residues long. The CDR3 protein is CASSLRGNVVNEQFF. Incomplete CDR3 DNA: TGTGCCAGCAGCTTAAGGGGGAATGTAGTAAATGAG. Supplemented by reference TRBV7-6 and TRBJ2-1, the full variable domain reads GAGVSQSPRYKVTKRGQDVALRCDPISGHVSLYWYRQALGQGPEFLTYFNYEAQQDKSGLPNDRFSAERPEGSISTLTIQRTEQRDSAMYRCASSLRGNVVNEQFFGPGTRLTVL.

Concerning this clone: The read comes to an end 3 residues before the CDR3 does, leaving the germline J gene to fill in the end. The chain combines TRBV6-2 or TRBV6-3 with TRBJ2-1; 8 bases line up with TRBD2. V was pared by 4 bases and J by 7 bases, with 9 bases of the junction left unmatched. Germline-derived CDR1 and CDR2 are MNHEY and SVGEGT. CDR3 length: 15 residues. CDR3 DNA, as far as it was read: TGTGCCAGCAGTTCGGGCGGGAGGAGAAGAAATGAG. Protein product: CASSSGGRRRNE. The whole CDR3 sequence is CASSSGGRRRNEQFF.

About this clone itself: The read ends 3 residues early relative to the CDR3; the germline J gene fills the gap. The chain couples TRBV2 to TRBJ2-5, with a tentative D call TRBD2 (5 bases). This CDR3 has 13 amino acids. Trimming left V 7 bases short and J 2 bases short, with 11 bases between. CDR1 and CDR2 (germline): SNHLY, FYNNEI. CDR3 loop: CASNWRAQETQYF. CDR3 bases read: TGTGCCAGCAACTGGCGGGCACAAGAGACC.

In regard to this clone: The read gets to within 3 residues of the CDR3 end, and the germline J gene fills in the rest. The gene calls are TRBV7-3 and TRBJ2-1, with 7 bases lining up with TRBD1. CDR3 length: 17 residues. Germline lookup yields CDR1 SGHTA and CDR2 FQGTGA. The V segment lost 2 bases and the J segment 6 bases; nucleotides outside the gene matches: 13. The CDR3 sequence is CASSLVWAGGFLNEQFF. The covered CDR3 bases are TGTGCCAGCAGCTTAGTGTGGGCAGGGGGTTTTCTCAATGAG.

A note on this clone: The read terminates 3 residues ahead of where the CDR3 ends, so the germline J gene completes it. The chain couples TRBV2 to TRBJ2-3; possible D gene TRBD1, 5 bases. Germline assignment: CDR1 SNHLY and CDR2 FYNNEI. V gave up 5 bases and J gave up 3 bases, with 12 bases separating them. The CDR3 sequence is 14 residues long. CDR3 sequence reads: CASSIDSVTDTQYF. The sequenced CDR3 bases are TGTGCCAGCAGTATTGACAGTGTGACAGATACG.

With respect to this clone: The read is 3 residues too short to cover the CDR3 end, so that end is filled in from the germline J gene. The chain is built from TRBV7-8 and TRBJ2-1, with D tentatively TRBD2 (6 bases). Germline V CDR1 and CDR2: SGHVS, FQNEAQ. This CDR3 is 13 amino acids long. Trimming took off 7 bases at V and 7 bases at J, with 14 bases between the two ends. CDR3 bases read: TGTGCCAGCAACTTGGGGGGTAATAATGAG. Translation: CASNLGGNNE. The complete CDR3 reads CASNLGGNNEQFF.

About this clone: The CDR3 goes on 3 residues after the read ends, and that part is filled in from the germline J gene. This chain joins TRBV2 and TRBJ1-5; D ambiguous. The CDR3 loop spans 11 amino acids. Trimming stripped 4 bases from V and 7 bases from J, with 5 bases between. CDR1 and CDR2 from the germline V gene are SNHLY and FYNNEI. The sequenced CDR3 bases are TGTGCCAGCAGTGTGGGCCAGCCC. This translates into CASSVGQP. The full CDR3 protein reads CASSVGQPQHF.

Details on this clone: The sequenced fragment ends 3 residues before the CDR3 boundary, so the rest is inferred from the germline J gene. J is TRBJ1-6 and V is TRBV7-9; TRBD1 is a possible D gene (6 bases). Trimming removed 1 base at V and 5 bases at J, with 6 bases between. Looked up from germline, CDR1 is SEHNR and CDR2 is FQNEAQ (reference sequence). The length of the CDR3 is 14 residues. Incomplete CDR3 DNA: TGTGCCAGCAGCTTAGACAGGGATAATTCACCC. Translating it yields CASSLDRDNSP. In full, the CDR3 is CASSLDRDNSPLHF.

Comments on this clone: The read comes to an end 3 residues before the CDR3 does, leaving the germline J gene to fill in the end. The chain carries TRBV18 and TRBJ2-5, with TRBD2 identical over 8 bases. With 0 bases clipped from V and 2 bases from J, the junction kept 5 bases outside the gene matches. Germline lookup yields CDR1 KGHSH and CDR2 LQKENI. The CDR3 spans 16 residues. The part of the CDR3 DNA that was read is TGTGCCAGCTCACCACCCGGGGGGGCGAAACAAGAGACC. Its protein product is CASSPPGGAKQET. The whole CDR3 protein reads CASSPPGGAKQETQYF.

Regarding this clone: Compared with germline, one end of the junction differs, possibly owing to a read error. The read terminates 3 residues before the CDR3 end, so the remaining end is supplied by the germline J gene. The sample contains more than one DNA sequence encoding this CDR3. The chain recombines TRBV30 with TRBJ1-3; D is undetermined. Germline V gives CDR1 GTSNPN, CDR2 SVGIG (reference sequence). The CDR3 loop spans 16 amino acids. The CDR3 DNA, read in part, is TGTGCCTGGAGTGGCCATAAACTTGACTCTGGAAACACG. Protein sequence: CAWSGHKLDSGNT. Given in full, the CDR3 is CAWSGHKLDSGNTIYF.

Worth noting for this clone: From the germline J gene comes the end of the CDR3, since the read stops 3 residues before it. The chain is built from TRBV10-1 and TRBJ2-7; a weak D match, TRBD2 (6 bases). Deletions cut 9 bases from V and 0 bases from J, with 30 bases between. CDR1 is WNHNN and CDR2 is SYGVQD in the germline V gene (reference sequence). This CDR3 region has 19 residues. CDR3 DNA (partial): TGCGCCAGAACCCCGACGTGGAGGGTAACTTTGTATATCTCCTACGAG. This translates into CARTPTWRVTLYISYE. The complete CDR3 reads CARTPTWRVTLYISYEQYF.

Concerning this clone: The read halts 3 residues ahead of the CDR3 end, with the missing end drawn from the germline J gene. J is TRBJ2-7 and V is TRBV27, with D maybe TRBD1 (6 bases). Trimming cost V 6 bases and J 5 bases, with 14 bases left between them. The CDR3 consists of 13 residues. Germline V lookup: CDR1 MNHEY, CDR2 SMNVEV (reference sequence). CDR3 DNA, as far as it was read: TGTGCCAGCAGGGGGGCACTCAGCCACGAG. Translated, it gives CASRGALSHE. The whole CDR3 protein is CASRGALSHEQYF.

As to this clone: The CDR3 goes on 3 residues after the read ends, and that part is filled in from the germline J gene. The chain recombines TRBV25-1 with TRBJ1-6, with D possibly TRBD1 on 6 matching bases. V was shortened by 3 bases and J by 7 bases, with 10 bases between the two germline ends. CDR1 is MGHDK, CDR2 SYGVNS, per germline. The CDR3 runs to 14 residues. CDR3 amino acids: CASSEIGGNSPLHF. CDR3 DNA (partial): TGTGCCAGCAGTGAGATTGGGGGCAATTCACCC.

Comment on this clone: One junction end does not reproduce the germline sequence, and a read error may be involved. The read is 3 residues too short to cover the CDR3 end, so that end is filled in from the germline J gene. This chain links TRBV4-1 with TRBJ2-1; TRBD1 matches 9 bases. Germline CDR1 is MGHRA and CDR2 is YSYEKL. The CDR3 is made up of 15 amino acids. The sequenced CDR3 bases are TGCACCAGCATAGAAGGGACAGGGACCTACAATGAG. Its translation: CTSIEGTGTYNE. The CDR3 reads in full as CTSIEGTGTYNEQFF.